Given below is one TCR beta chain in context. Its antigen is as yet unknown. These data originate in a study of T cell responses to AZD1222 COVID-19 vaccine. Sequencing used immunoSEQ multiplex PCR; TCRdb keeps in-frame clones, though not all of them. The sample includes about 120,000 clones, around 90% of them seen just once. V lost 0 bases and J lost 6; bases outside the gene matches: 4. CDR1 and CDR2 (germline): MNHEY, SVGEGT. CDR3 length: 15 amino acids. The study's findings and limits: The sample set comprised mostly white British donors with more females, and clonal diversity was possibly underestimated.

The source material was peripheral blood, sampled 28 days after the second dose of the MenACWY control vaccine. The gene calls are TRBV6-2 or TRBV6-3 and TRBJ1-1; TRBD1 agrees at 10 bases. This sequence was found in an adult who received the MenACWY meningococcal vaccine as a control. This CDR3 reads CASSYSRDRGPEAFF. The DNA for the CDR3 is TGTGCCAGCAGTTACTCTCGGGACAGGGGCCCTGAAGCTTTCTTT.